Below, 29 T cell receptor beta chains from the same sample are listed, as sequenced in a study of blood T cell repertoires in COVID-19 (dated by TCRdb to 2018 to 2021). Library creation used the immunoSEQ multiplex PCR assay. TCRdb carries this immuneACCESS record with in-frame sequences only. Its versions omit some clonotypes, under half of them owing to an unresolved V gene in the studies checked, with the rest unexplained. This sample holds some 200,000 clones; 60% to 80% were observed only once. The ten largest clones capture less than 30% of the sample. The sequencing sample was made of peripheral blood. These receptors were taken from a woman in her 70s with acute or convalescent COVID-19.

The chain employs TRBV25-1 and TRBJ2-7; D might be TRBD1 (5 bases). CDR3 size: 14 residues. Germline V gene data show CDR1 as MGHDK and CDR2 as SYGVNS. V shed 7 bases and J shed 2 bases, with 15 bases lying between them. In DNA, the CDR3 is TGTGCCAGCACCCCGAAGGACATACCCTACGAGCAGTACTTC. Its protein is CASTPKDIPYEQYF.

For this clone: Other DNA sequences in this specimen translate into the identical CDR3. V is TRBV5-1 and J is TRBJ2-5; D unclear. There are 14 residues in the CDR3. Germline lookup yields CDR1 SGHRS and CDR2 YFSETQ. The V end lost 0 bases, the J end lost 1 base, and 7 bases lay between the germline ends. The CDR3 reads CASSLGQAQETQYF. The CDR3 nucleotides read TGCGCCAGCAGCTTGGGTCAAGCCCAAGAGACCCAGTACTTC.

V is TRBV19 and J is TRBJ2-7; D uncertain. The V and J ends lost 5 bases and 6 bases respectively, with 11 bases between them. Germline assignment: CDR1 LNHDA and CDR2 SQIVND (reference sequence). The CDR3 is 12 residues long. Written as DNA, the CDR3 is TGTGCCAGTAGTGCCGGCCCGGGCGAGCAGTACTTC. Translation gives CASSAGPGEQYF.

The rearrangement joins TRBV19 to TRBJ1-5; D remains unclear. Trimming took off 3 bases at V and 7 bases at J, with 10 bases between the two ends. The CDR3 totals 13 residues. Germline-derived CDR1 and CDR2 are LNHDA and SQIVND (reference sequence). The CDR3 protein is CASSIGSRQPQHF. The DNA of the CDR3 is TGTGCCAGTAGTATCGGGTCACGGCAGCCCCAGCATTTT.

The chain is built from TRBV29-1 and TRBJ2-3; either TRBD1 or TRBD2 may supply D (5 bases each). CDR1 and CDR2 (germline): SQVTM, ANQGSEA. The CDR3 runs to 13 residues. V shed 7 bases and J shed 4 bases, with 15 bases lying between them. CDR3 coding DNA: TGCAGCGGGGGGATAAGTGGAGCAGATACGCAGTATTTT. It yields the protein CSGGISGADTQYF.

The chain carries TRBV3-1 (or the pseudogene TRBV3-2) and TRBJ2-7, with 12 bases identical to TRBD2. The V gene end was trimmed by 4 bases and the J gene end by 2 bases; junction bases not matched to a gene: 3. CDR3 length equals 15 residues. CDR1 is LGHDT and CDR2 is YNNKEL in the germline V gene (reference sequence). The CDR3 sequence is CASSPGLAGTYEQYF. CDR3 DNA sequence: TGTGCCAGCAGCCCCGGACTAGCGGGGACCTACGAGCAGTACTTC.

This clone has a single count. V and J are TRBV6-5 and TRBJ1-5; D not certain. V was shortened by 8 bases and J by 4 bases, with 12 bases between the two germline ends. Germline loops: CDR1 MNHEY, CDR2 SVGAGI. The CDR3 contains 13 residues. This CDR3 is CASSMPGNQPQHF. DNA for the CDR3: TGTGCCAGCTCAATGCCCGGGAATCAGCCCCAGCATTTT.

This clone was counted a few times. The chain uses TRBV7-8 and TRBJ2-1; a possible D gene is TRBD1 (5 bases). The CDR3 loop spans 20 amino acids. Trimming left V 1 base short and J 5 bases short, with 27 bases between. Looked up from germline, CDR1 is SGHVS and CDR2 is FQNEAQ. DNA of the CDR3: TGTGCCAGCAGCTTAGTGAATTTTAAGCTAGGGGCTCTACGGAACAATGAGCAGTTCTTC. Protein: CASSLVNFKLGALRNNEQFF.

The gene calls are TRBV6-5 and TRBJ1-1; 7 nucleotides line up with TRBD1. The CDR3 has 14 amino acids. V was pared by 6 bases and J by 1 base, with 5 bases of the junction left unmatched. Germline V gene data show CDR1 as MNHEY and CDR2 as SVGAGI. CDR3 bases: TGTGCCAGCAGGGAGGGGACAGCGAACACTGAAGCTTTCTTT. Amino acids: CASREGTANTEAFF.

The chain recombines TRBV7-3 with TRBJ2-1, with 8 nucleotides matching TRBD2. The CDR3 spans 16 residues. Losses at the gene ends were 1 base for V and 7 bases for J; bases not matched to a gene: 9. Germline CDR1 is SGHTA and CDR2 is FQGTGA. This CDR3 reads CASSLNPGRARNEQFF. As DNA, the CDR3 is TGTGCCAGCAGCTTAAACCCCGGGAGGGCCCGGAATGAGCAGTTCTTC.

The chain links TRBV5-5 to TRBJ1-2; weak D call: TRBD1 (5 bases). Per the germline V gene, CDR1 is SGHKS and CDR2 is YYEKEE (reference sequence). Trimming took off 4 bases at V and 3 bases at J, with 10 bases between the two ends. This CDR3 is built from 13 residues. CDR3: CASSHGGDYGYTF. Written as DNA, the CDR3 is TGTGCCAGCAGCCACGGGGGTGACTATGGCTACACCTTC.

The CDR3 is CASSLEVAGVADTQYF. In nucleotides, the CDR3 is TGTGCCAGCAGCTTAGAGGTAGCGGGAGTGGCAGATACGCAGTATTTT. The gene calls are TRBV7-9 and TRBJ2-3, with 9 positions matching TRBD2. The junction had 6 bases not matched to a gene; V was cut back by 1 base and J by 4 bases. This CDR3 has 16 amino acids. Germline V lookup: CDR1 SEHNR, CDR2 FQNEAQ (reference sequence).

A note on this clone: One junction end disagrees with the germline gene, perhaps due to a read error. CDR3 loop: CASNLGTGISGANVLTF. DNA for the CDR3: TGCGCCAGCAACTTGGGGACAGGGATATCTGGGGCCAACGTCCTGACTTTC. J is TRBJ2-6 and V is TRBV5-1, with 9 bases identical to TRBD1. Germline V CDR1 and CDR2: SGHRS, YFSETQ. There are 17 residues in the CDR3.

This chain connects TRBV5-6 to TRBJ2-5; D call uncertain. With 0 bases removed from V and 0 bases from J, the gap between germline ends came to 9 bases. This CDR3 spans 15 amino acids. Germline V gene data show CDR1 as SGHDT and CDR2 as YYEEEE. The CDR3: CASSLATKYQETQYF. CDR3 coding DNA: TGTGCCAGCAGCTTGGCCACAAAGTACCAAGAGACCCAGTACTTC.

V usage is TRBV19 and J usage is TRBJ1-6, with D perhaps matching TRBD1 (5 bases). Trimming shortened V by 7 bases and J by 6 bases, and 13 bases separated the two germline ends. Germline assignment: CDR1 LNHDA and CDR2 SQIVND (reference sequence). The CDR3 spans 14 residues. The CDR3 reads CASKGQGFNSPLHF. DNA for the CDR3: TGTGCCAGTAAGGGGCAGGGATTTAATTCACCCCTCCACTTT.

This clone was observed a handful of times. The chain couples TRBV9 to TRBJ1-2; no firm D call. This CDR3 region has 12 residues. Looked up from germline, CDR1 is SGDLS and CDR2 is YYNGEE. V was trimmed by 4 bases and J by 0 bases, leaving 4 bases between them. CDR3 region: CASSPTNYGYTF. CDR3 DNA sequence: TGTGCCAGCAGCCCTACTAACTATGGCTACACCTTC. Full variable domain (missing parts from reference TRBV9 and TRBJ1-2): DSGVTQTPKHLITATGQRVTLRCSPRSGDLSVYWYQQSLDQGLQFLIQYYNGEERAKGNILERFSAQQFPDLHSELNLSSLELGDSALYFCASSPTNYGYTFGSGTRLTVV.

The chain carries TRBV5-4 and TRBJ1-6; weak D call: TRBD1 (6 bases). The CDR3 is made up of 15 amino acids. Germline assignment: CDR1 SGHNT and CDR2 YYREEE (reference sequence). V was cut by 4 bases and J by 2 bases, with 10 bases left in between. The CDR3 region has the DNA TGTGCCAGCAGCACAGGGAGGGCCTATAATTCACCCCTCCACTTT. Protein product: CASSTGRAYNSPLHF.

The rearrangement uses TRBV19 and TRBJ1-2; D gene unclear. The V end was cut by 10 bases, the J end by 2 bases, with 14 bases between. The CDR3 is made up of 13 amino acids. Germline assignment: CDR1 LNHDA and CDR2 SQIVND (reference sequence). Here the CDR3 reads CATFAGQNYGYTF. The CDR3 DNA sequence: TGTGCCACCTTCGCGGGCCAGAACTATGGCTACACCTTC.

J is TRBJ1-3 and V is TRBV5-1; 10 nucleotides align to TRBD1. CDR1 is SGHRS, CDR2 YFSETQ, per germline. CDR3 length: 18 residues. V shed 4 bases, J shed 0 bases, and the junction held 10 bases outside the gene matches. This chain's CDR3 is CASSQGGTGVSSGNTIYF. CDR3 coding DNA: TGCGCCAGCAGCCAGGGGGGGACAGGGGTGTCCTCTGGAAACACCATATATTTT.

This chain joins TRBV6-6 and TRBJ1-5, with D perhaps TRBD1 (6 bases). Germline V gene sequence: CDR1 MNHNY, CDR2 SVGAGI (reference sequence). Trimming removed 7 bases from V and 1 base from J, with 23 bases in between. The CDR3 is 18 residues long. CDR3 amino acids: CASNRYSTGFESNQPQHF. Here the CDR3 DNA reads TGTGCCAGCAATCGATACAGTACAGGGTTTGAAAGCAATCAGCCCCAGCATTTT.

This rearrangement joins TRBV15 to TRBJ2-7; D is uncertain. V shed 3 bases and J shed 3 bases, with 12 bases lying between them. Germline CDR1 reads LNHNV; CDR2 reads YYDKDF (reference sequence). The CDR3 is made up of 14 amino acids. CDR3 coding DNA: TGTGCCACCAGCAGGGGCCTTGACGGCTACGAGCAGTACTTC. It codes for CATSRGLDGYEQYF.

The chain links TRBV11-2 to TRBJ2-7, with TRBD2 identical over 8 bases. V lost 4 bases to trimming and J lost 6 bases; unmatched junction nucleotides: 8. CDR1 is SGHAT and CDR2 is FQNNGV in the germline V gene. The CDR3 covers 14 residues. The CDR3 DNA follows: TGTGCCAGCAGCTCCTTAGCGGGATGGGGCGAGCAGTACTTC. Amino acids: CASSSLAGWGEQYF.

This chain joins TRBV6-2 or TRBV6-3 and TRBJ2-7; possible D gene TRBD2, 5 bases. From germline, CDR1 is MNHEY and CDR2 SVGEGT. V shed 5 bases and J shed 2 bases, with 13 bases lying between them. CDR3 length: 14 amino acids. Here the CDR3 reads CASSDRTGTYEQYF. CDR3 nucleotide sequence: TGTGCCAGCAGTGACCGGACGGGAACCTACGAGCAGTACTTC.

CDR3 residues: CATKAGGETQYF. CDR3 coding DNA: TGTGCCACCAAAGCGGGAGGCGAGACCCAGTACTTC. The chain is built from TRBV19 and TRBJ2-5; 9 bases match TRBD2. Germline V CDR1 and CDR2: LNHDA, SQIVND (reference sequence). The CDR3 loop spans 12 amino acids. V shed 10 bases, J shed 5 bases, and the junction held 5 bases outside the gene matches.

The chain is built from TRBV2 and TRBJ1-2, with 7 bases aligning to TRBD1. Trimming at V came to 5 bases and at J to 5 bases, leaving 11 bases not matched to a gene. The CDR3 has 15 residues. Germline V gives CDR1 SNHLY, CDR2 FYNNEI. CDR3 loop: CASSSNGQATYGYTF. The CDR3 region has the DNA TGTGCCAGCAGTTCGAACGGACAGGCCACGTATGGCTACACCTTC. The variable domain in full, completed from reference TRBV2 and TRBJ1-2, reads EPEVTQTPSHQVTQMGQEVILRCVPISNHLYFYWYRQILGQKVEFLVSFYNNEISEKSEIFDDQFSVERPDGSNFTLKIRSTKLEDSAMYFCASSSNGQATYGYTFGSGTRLTVV.

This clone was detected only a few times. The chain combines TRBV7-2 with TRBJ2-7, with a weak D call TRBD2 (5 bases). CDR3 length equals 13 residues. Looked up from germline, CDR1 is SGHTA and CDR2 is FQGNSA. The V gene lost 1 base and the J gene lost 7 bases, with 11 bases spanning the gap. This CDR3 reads CASSLGGLSEQYF. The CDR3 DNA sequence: TGTGCCAGCAGCTTAGGCGGACTTTCGGAGCAGTACTTC.

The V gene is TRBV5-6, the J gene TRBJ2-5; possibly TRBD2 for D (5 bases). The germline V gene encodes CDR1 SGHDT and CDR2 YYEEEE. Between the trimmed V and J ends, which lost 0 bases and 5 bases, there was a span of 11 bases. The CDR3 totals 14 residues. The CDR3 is CASSLVSGRETQYF. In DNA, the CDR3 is TGTGCCAGCAGCTTGGTGAGCGGTAGGGAGACCCAGTACTTC.

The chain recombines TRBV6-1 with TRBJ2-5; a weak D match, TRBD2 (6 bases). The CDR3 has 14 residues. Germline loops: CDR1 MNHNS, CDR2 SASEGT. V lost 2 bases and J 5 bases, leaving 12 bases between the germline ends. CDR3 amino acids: CASSERRDGETQYF. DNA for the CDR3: TGTGCCAGCAGTGAACGGCGGGATGGGGAGACCCAGTACTTC.

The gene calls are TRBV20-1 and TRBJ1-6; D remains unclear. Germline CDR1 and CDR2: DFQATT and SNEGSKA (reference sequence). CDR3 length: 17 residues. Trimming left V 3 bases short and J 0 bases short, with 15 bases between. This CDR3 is CSASVRYSSSYNSPLHF. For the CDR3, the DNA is TGCAGTGCTAGTGTCCGGTACTCGAGCTCCTATAATTCACCCCTCCACTTT.